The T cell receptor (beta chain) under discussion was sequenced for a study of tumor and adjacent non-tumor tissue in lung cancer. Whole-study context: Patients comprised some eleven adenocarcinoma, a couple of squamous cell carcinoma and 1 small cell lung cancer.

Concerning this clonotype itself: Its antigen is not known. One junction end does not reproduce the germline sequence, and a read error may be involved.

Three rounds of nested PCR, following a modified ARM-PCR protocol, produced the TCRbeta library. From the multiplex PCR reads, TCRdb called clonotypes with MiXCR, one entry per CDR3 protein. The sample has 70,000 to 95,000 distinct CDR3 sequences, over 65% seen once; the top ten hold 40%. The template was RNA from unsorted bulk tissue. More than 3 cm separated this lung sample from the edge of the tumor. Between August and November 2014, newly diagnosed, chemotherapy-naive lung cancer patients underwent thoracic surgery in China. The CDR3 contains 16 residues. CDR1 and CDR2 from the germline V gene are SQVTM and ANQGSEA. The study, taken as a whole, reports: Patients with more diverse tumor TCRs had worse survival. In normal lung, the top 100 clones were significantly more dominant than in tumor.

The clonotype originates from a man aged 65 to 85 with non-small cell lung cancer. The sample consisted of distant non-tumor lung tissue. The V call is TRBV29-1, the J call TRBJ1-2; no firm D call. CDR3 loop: CSIVPYQSSGEDVYIF. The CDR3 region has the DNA TGCAGCATTGTCCCCTATCAATCCTCGGGAGAAGATGTCTACATCTTC.